The present T cell receptor beta chain was sequenced within a study of blood T cell repertoires in COVID-19. For the study at large: Some COVID-19 samples were acute and others convalescent; all came from the United States, Italy and Spain. T cells, B-cell-depleted T cells, or PBMCs supplied cDNA or gDNA.

Trimming shortened V by 0 bases and J by 5 bases, and 19 bases separated the two germline ends. This CDR3 spans 17 amino acids. In germline, CDR1 is LNHNV, CDR2 YYDKDF (reference sequence). As originally analysed: Nucleated cell counts were estimated from reference gene primer amplification. The assay was immunoSEQ multiplex PCR, and TCRdb's table has in-frame clones only and misses some. V and J calls and clone size follow that table, whereas D and trimming were derived from the DNA. The profile shows 55,000 to 65,000 clones, roughly 90% of them singletons. This TCR derives from a woman aged 80 or over with active COVID-19. The chain recombines TRBV15 with TRBJ2-5; D is perhaps TRBD2 (7 bases). Material for sequencing was peripheral blood. The DNA of the CDR3 is TGTGCCACCAGCAGAGATCTCGTGGGGGGGCCTCGGGAGACCCAGTACTTC. Amino acids: CATSRDLVGGPRETQYF.